The subject of this entry is one T cell receptor beta chain. This clonotype has just a few counts. Its recognized antigen is unknown. No base qualities exist here, and no much larger clone lies one base off it. This record comes from a study of T-cell reconstitution after alpha-beta-depleted transplantation in children (TCRdb year 2016). A note on the overall study: Using TCR repertoire profiling, the study followed T-cell immune reconstitution in a quantitative way in children after TCRalphabeta/CD19-depleted allogeneic hematopoietic cell transplantation. Overall results and qualifications from the work: The apparently early recovery of alphabetaT-cell counts about two months after transplant reportedly depended on only several hundred rapidly expanded clones that came from non-depleted graft cells. In some patients, the high TCRbeta diversity seen at day 60 was put down to recipient T cells and intrathymic progenitors that had survived conditioning. Over the following months the frequencies of hyperexpanded clones went down, and after one year T-cell counts and TCRbeta diversity were mostly credited to newly produced T cells.

Receptors were amplified or captured by PCR. Sequencing was carried out with an Illumina HiSeq 2500. TCR libraries were prepared with molecular barcoding, using unique molecular identifiers to normalize TCRbeta repertoire quantification. In TCRdb, the public reads were trimmed at Q25 with fastp and aligned with MiXCR, with productive beta chains retained. Each CDR3 protein gets just one entry, which takes the most common genes and DNA from the rows behind it. The sample table lists nearly 350,000 distinct CDR3 sequences, roughly 17% of them with a count of one. The top ten clones comprise about 41% of the sample. From the germline V gene (reference sequence), CDR1 is DFQATT and CDR2 is SNEGSKA. Trimming takes 5 bases from V and 4 bases from J, and the germline ends sit 12 bases apart. The CDR3 goes from the cysteine to the phenylalanine over 12 residues. This entry keeps only the CDR3 DNA: 36 bases, framed from base 1.

The sample's treatment or condition label, decoded: allogeneic hematopoietic cell transplantation with graft depleted of TCRalphabeta T cells and CD19 B cells. TCRalphabeta/CD19-depleted allogeneic hematopoietic cell grafts were given to the transplant recipients, all of whom were children. Material: PBMCs, mostly from graft donor cells, obtained 360 days after TCRalphabeta/CD19-depleted stem cell transplant. The V and J segments used are TRBV20-1 and TRBJ2-7; the D segment cannot be called with confidence. This TCR derives from a male patient between 2 and 15 years old who had a stem cell transplant for acute lymphoblastic leukemia, so the T cells may come from the graft donor. The base sequence is TGCAGTGCTGGCCCGACCCTTTACGAGCAGTACTTC. Its product reads: CSAGPTLYEQYF.